These 27 T cell receptor beta chains share one sample of origin, sequenced in a study of OX40 agonist ivuxolimab in advanced cancers. TCRdb's table, derived via immunoSEQ multiplex PCR, lists solely in-frame clones and lacks some. The table shows 13,000 to 15,000 clones, with 80% occurring only once. This material consisted of CD4+ or CD8+ T cells sorted from blood, taken in a trial of the OX40 agonist ivuxolimab. The receptors were sampled from an adult with an advanced solid tumor such as melanoma, head and neck, liver or kidney cancer.

V and J are TRBV2 and TRBJ2-7, with 7 bases identical to TRBD1. V lost 3 bases to trimming and J lost 3 bases; unmatched junction nucleotides: 5. CDR1 and CDR2 from the germline V gene are SNHLY and FYNNEI. The CDR3 consists of 14 residues. This chain's CDR3 is CASSEWGQSYEQYF. For the CDR3, the DNA is TGTGCCAGCAGTGAGTGGGGACAGAGCTACGAGCAGTACTTC.

The rearrangement joins TRBV19 to TRBJ1-5; D gene uncertain. The germline V and J ends were trimmed by 6 bases and 0 bases, with 9 bases remaining between them. Per the germline V gene, CDR1 is LNHDA and CDR2 is SQIVND (reference sequence). The CDR3 contains 14 residues. CDR3 in DNA: TGTGCCAGTAGCGCGCCCTATAGCAATCAGCCCCAGCATTTT. Protein product: CASSAPYSNQPQHF. Drawing the rest from reference TRBV19 and TRBJ1-5, the complete variable domain is DGGITQSPKYLFRKEGQNVTLSCEQNLNHDAMYWYRQDPGQGLRLIYYSQIVNDFQKGDIAEGYSVSREKKESFPLTVTSAQKNPTAFYLCASSAPYSNQPQHFGDGTRLSIL.

The rearrangement links TRBV29-1 to TRBJ2-1; perhaps TRBD2 as D (6 bases). The CDR3 spans 18 residues. Trimming removed 3 bases at V and 6 bases at J, with 27 bases between. Germline-derived CDR1 and CDR2 are SQVTM and ANQGSEA. Here the CDR3 DNA reads TGCAGCGTTGAGTTAGCGGACGCCGGGGGTAGATCGGTCAATGAGCAGTTCTTC. This encodes CSVELADAGGRSVNEQFF.

A remark on this clone: Because the CDR3's place on the DNA is in doubt, the DNA is left out and the CDR3 is given as listed by TCRdb. This chain uses TRBV7-8 with TRBJ1-3; the D call TRBD1 from the table was never checked on the DNA. CDR1 and CDR2 from the germline V gene are SGHVS and FQNEAQ. The CDR3 adds up to 16 amino acids, both ends counted. The CDR3 reads CASSFNRVLLETPYIF.

Judged by abundance, this clone is medium-sized. V is TRBV7-9 and J is TRBJ2-7; D may be TRBD1 (6 bases). This CDR3 region has 15 residues. The germline V gene encodes CDR1 SEHNR and CDR2 FQNEAQ (reference sequence). Trimming removed 5 bases at V and 6 bases at J, with 20 bases between. The CDR3 protein is CASSPSGTRAGEQYF. Written as DNA, the CDR3 is TGTGCCAGCAGCCCGTCCGGGACACGGGCCGGCGAGCAGTACTTC. Filled out from reference TRBV7-9 and TRBJ2-7, the complete variable domain reads DTGVSQNPRHKITKRGQNVTFRCDPISEHNRLYWYRQTLGQGPEFLTYFQNEAQLEKSRLLSDRFSAERPKGSFSTLEIQRTEQGDSAMYLCASSPSGTRAGEQYFGPGTRLTVT.

The J gene is TRBJ2-7, the V gene TRBV29-1; 9 bases agree with TRBD2. Germline V gene data show CDR1 as SQVTM and CDR2 as ANQGSEA. The CDR3 consists of 15 residues. Trimming cost V 4 bases and J 0 bases; bases outside gene matches: 7. The CDR3 loop is CSVAGLAGISYEQYF. Written as DNA, the CDR3 is TGCAGCGTTGCGGGTCTAGCGGGGATCTCCTACGAGCAGTACTTC.

The gene calls are TRBV4-1 and TRBJ2-2, with D hard to call. The germline V and J ends were trimmed by 2 bases and 5 bases, with 3 bases remaining between them. There are 12 residues in the CDR3. Germline V CDR1 and CDR2: MGHRA, YSYEKL. The CDR3 region has the DNA TGCGCCAGCAGCCAAAGGACCGGGGAGCTGTTTTTT. It codes for CASSQRTGELFF.

The CDR3 loop reads CASSLALNTEAFF. CDR3 DNA sequence: TGTGCCAGCAGCTTGGCCCTGAACACTGAAGCTTTCTTT. This chain joins TRBV5-8 and TRBJ1-1, with D hard to call. Germline lookup yields CDR1 SGHTS and CDR2 YDEGEE. Trimming removed 0 bases from V and 0 bases from J, with 3 bases in between. This CDR3 is 13 amino acids long.

V is TRBV11-2 and J is TRBJ2-7; a possible D gene is TRBD1 (6 bases). This CDR3 region has 13 residues. The germline V and J ends were trimmed by 1 base and 6 bases, with 10 bases remaining between them. The germline CDR1 and CDR2 sequences are SGHAT and FQNNGV. This CDR3 is CASSLGGPSEQYF. In DNA, the CDR3 is TGTGCCAGCAGCTTAGGGGGGCCGAGCGAGCAGTACTTC. Full variable domain (outside the CDR3, taken from reference TRBV11-2 and TRBJ2-7): EAGVAQSPRYKIIEKRQSVAFWCNPISGHATLYWYQQILGQGPKLLIQFQNNGVVDDSQLPKDRFSAERLKGVDSTLKIQPAKLEDSAVYLCASSLGGPSEQYFGPGTRLTVT.

CDR3 bases: TGTGCCAGCAGCGTAGTAGGCGGGAGTGGAGAGACCCAGTACTTC. Amino acids: CASSVVGGSGETQYF. V usage is TRBV5-4 and J usage is TRBJ2-5; 7 bases agree with TRBD2. Germline V lookup: CDR1 SGHNT, CDR2 YYREEE (reference sequence). V trimming: 4 bases; J trimming: 4 bases; junction bases outside the gene matches: 10. The CDR3 has 15 residues.

This chain uses TRBV21-1 with TRBJ2-5. TRBV21-1 counts as a pseudogene. The CDR3 is made up of 16 amino acids. The CDR3 region is CASSKAGKGPQETQYF. CDR3 nucleotides: TGTGCCAGCAGCAAAGCAGGGAAGGGCCCTCAAGAGACCCAGTACTTC.

The gene calls are TRBV9 and TRBJ1-2; D is possibly TRBD1 (5 bases). Trimming removed 0 bases from V and 4 bases from J, with 22 bases in between. Germline lookup yields CDR1 SGDLS and CDR2 YYNGEE. CDR3 size: 18 residues. The CDR3 DNA reads as TGTGCCAGCAGCGTAGCTCTGGGACCACCTTATGGTAGCTATGGCTACACCTTC. Amino acid sequence: CASSVALGPPYGSYGYTF.

The J gene is TRBJ1-1, the V gene TRBV5-6; D may be TRBD1 (5 bases). Germline V gene data show CDR1 as SGHDT and CDR2 as YYEEEE. Trimming cost V 2 bases and J 8 bases, with 13 bases left between them. This CDR3 comprises 13 residues. This CDR3 is CASSFGGAREAFF. The CDR3 coding sequence is TGTGCCAGCAGCTTTGGAGGGGCCCGCGAAGCTTTCTTT.

J is TRBJ2-1 and V is TRBV19, with 8 nucleotides matching TRBD2. The germline V gene has CDR1 LNHDA and CDR2 SQIVND (reference sequence). The CDR3 extends over 14 amino acids. V lost 5 bases, J lost 0 bases, and 0 bases stayed unmatched. The CDR3 DNA sequence: TGTGCCAGTAGTGGACTAGCCTCCTACAATGAGCAGTTCTTC. This sequence encodes CASSGLASYNEQFF.

In this sample, this clone turned up once. V and J are TRBV28 and TRBJ2-7; 11 positions match TRBD1. The CDR3 loop spans 14 amino acids. Germline CDR1 reads MDHEN; CDR2 reads SYDVKM. V lost 2 bases, J lost 4 bases, and 1 base stayed unmatched. This CDR3 reads CASSLRDRGYEQYF. In nucleotides, the CDR3 is TGTGCCAGCAGTTTAAGGGACAGGGGGTACGAGCAGTACTTC.

The chain links TRBV2 to TRBJ2-1; TRBD1 matches 12 bases. The CDR3 runs 15 residues. Germline CDR1 reads SNHLY; CDR2 reads FYNNEI. The CDR3 DNA reads TGTGCGGGGACAGGGGGCTTAAGCTCCTACAATGAGCAGTTCTTC. It translates to CAGTGGLSSYNEQFF.

This chain joins TRBV29-1 and TRBJ2-7; D is ambiguous. The length of the CDR3 is 10 residues. Germline CDR1 reads SQVTM; CDR2 reads ANQGSEA. Trimming removed 0 bases at V and 3 bases at J, with 0 bases between. This chain's CDR3 is CSVEDYEQYF. The DNA for the CDR3 is TGCAGCGTTGAAGACTACGAGCAGTACTTC.

The chain uses TRBV27 and TRBJ2-1; TRBD1 matches at 8 bases. V shed 6 bases, J shed 9 bases, and the junction held 4 bases outside the gene matches. The CDR3 extends over 12 amino acids. Germline CDR1 MNHEY, CDR2 SMNVEV (reference sequence). CDR3 protein: CASRTGAAEQFF. Written as DNA, the CDR3 is TGTGCCAGCAGGACAGGGGCCGCTGAGCAGTTCTTC.

The chain has TRBV20-1 and TRBJ1-1, with 8 positions matching TRBD1. V lost 6 bases to trimming and J lost 8 bases; unmatched junction nucleotides: 5. This CDR3 spans 11 amino acids. Germline V gene sequence: CDR1 DFQATT, CDR2 SNEGSKA (reference sequence). CDR3 coding DNA: TGCAGTGCAGACAGGGGACGCGAAGCTTTCTTT. It translates to CSADRGREAFF.

J is TRBJ1-2 and V is TRBV4-1, with D possibly TRBD1 on 5 matching bases. The germline V and J ends were trimmed by 0 bases and 0 bases, with 23 bases remaining between them. Germline V gene sequence: CDR1 MGHRA, CDR2 YSYEKL. CDR3 length: 20 amino acids. The CDR3 region has the DNA TGCGCCAGCAGCCAAGATCTCGGGACGCGTCCCAGCTCAGCTAACTATGGCTACACCTTC. Amino acids: CASSQDLGTRPSSANYGYTF.

The chain uses TRBV5-4 and TRBJ2-1, with D uncertain. V gave up 2 bases and J gave up 6 bases, with 9 bases separating them. Germline loops: CDR1 SGHNT, CDR2 YYREEE (reference sequence). CDR3 length: 13 residues. This CDR3 reads CASSFMGGNEQFF. The CDR3 DNA is TGTGCCAGCAGCTTTATGGGCGGCAATGAGCAGTTCTTC.

The chain couples TRBV15 to TRBJ1-5; TRBD1 aligns across 9 bases. Germline assignment: CDR1 LNHNV and CDR2 YYDKDF (reference sequence). CDR3 length: 15 amino acids. V was clipped by 5 bases and J by 1 base; unmatched bases: 3. CDR3 nucleotide sequence: TGTGCCACCAGCCTCGACAGGGGGAGCAATCAGCCCCAGCATTTT. This translates into CATSLDRGSNQPQHF. The whole variable domain, filled in from reference TRBV15 and TRBJ1-5, reads DAMVIQNPRYQVTQFGKPVTLSCSQTLNHNVMYWYQQKSSQAPKLLFHYYDKDFNNEADTPDNFQSRRPNTSFCFLDIRSPGLGDTAMYLCATSLDRGSNQPQHFGDGTRLSIL.

The chain has TRBV30 and TRBJ2-7; 11 bases are shared with TRBD1. The CDR3 is made up of 13 amino acids. The junction had 4 bases not matched to a gene; V was cut back by 8 bases and J by 1 base. The germline CDR1 and CDR2 sequences are GTSNPN and SVGIG (reference sequence). The CDR3 here is CALDRGLSYEQYF. The CDR3 DNA follows: TGTGCCCTGGACAGGGGGCTTTCCTACGAGCAGTACTTC.

The chain uses TRBV9 and TRBJ1-1; 9 positions agree with TRBD1. V lost 3 bases and J lost 9; bases outside the gene matches: 15. Germline V lookup: CDR1 SGDLS, CDR2 YYNGEE. The CDR3 has 16 amino acids. CDR3 loop: CASSAPGTGPLGQAFF. In DNA, the CDR3 is TGTGCCAGCAGCGCGCCGGGGACAGGGCCTTTAGGGCAAGCTTTCTTT.

The chain has TRBV30 and TRBJ1-6; 8 bases agree with TRBD1. This CDR3 spans 16 amino acids. J lost 10 bases, V lost 3 bases, and 14 bases had no gene match. CDR1 GTSNPN and CDR2 SVGIG come from the germline V gene (reference sequence). Here the CDR3 reads CAWRTSRGQVGSPLHF. CDR3 DNA sequence: TGTGCCTGGAGGACCTCCAGGGGGCAAGTGGGATCACCCCTCCACTTT.

The chain links TRBV5-1 to TRBJ2-5; TRBD1 matches 7 bases. Trimming cost V 4 bases and J 3 bases; bases outside gene matches: 3. The CDR3 is 13 residues long. Germline CDR1 and CDR2: SGHRS and YFSETQ. In DNA form, the CDR3 reads TGCGCCAGCAGCAAGGGGACAGAAGAGACCCAGTACTTC. Encoded protein: CASSKGTEETQYF.

CDR3 amino acids: CASSQGLNNQPQHF. The DNA of the CDR3 is TGTGCCAGCAGCCAAGGACTGAATAATCAGCCCCAGCATTTT. The chain links TRBV4-2 to TRBJ1-5; D gene uncertain. V dropped 1 base and J dropped 4 bases, with 8 bases sitting between them. The germline gives CDR1 LGHNA, CDR2 YNFKEQ. CDR3 length: 14 amino acids.